This T cell receptor (beta chain) came from a study of shared clonotypes between healthy human individuals. Data came from immunoSEQ multiplex PCR; TCRdb stores just in-frame clones and leaves some out. The sample consists of 2,500,000 or so clones, 85% to 95% of them appearing once. Deletions cut 0 bases from V and 0 bases from J, with 11 bases between. Per germline, CDR1 LNHNV and CDR2 YYDKDF (reference sequence). The CDR3 sequence is 17 residues long. The specimen was naive CD4+ T cells from PBMCs. Subset described: CD45RA+ positively selected. This TCR came from a young man in good health. Some clones in this sample may be carry-over from other donors' samples. The chain combines TRBV15 with TRBJ2-2, with D perhaps matching TRBD1 (6 bases). CDR3 bases: TGTGCCACCAGCAGAGAGAAAGGGGGAGCGAACACCGGGGAGCTGTTTTTT. Amino acid sequence: CATSREKGGANTGELFF.